One TCR beta chain is described in this entry. What it binds is unknown. A read error is likely, as this CDR3 ends without the conserved phenylalanine or tryptophan. The data are from a study of T cell repertoires in cytomegalovirus infection. Study-wide context: Indications of both CMV infection and matching HLA type were provided by public TCR beta signatures.

The CDR3 is 15 amino acids. V lost 8 bases and J 0 bases, leaving 17 bases between the germline ends. In TCRdb, the reads were re-called with MiXCR into one record per CDR3 protein. The sample lists more than 350,000 distinct CDR3 sequences, approximately 31% occurring once. Notes on the study in general: There were HLA-C-restricted CMV-specific TCR beta clonotypes dominating the ex vivo response.

The sequence derives from a human donor in good health (CMV status not recorded). Some clones in this sample may be carry-over from other donors' samples. The chain joins TRBV5-3 to TRBJ1-2; D call uncertain. TRBV5-3 is labeled an ORF, and its function is uncertain. Sequenced input: PBMCs. CDR3 loop: CASSQDRRANYGYTL. DNA for the CDR3: TGTGCCAGCAGCCAGGACCGACGAGCTAACTATGGCTACACCTTA.